The sequence of this TCR beta chain was determined in a study of T cells after yellow fever vaccination. Overall study results and limits: Some clonotypes, a small share, were shared between CD4 and CD8 compartments.

This clonotype came up many times. Its antigen is as yet unknown. Per the germline V gene, CDR1 is LGHNA and CDR2 is YSLEER. There are 12 residues in the CDR3. V lost 6 bases, J lost 5 bases, and 10 bases lay in between. Synthesis of TCR cDNA relied on 5'RACE template switching, which attached a universal primer site and UMIs. TCRdb reprocessed the 5' RACE reads with MiXCR, giving one entry per CDR3 protein. The sample lists about 160,000 distinct CDR3 sequences, roughly 8.8% seen once, with 35% to 40% in the top ten. This chain connects TRBV4-3 to TRBJ1-1; D might be TRBD1 (6 bases). This specimen consisted of CD8+ T cells sorted from PBMCs, obtained 45 days after the yellow fever booster vaccination. The sequence derives from a man younger than 35 who received the YFV17D yellow fever vaccine. The CDR3: CASRGGRTEAFF. CDR3 sequence (DNA): TGCGCCAGCAGAGGGGGGCGGACTGAAGCTTTCTTT.